This record covers a single T cell receptor beta chain. J was trimmed by 4 bases and V by 6 bases; bases with no gene match: 4. CDR3 length: 14 residues. The germline V gene encodes CDR1 MNHEY and CDR2 SVGAGI. This entry belongs to a study of blood T cell repertoires in COVID-19. The data were produced by immunoSEQ multiplex PCR, yet TCRdb's version contains in-frame clones alone and is incomplete. The sample has around 100,000 clones, around 87% seen once; the top ten hold 7.4%. The rearrangement uses TRBV6-5 and TRBJ1-5; 9 positions agree with TRBD1. This sequence was found in a human donor with acute or convalescent COVID-19. The donor label of this sample is uncertain. Sequenced: peripheral blood. The CDR3 DNA reads TGTGCCAGCAGCGGGGGACAGGGAAATCAGCCCCAGCATTTT. Its protein product is CASSGGQGNQPQHF.